Below, 17 T cell receptor beta chains from the same sample are listed, as sequenced in a study of breast tumors, draining lymph nodes, adjacent tissues. Samples came from axillary lymph nodes draining the breast cancer. TCRdb independently ran MiXCR on the multiplex PCR reads; one entry per CDR3 protein. The table includes about 270,000 distinct CDR3 sequences, 30% to 35% detected once. Sequencing used axillary lymph node tissue. Receptors originate from a female donor with breast cancer. Some clones in this sample may be carry-over from other donors' samples.

This clonotype has ten or more counts. V usage is TRBV7-2 and J usage is TRBJ2-2; no reliable D call. The CDR3 is made up of 12 amino acids. In germline, CDR1 is SGHTA, CDR2 FQGNSA. V shed 8 bases and J shed 3 bases, with 7 bases lying between them. CDR3 sequence (DNA): TGTGCCAGCGGATCCTACACCGGGGAGCTGTTTTTT. Its translation is CASGSYTGELFF. Supplemented by reference TRBV7-2 and TRBJ2-2, the full variable domain reads GAGVSQSPSNKVTEKGKDVELRCDPISGHTALYWYRQSLGQGLEFLIYFQGNSAPDKSGLPSDRFSAERTGGSVSTLTIQRTQQEDSAVYLCASGSYTGELFFGEGSRLTVL.

This clonotype came up a few times. The genes are TRBV19 and TRBJ1-1; D may be TRBD1 (6 bases). Germline CDR1 and CDR2: LNHDA and SQIVND (reference sequence). This CDR3 is built from 14 residues. V lost 5 bases, J lost 1 base, and 11 bases lay in between. Here the CDR3 DNA reads TGTGCCAGTAGTGCGTCCAGGGGGAACACTGAAGCTTTCTTT. Protein: CASSASRGNTEAFF.

This chain uses TRBV20-1 with TRBJ1-1, with D perhaps TRBD1 (5 bases). Germline-derived CDR1 and CDR2 are DFQATT and SNEGSKA (reference sequence). Deletions cut 5 bases from V and 4 bases from J, with 14 bases between. This CDR3 has 13 amino acids. CDR3 amino acids: CSAGGSRPTEAFF. CDR3 DNA: TGCAGTGCTGGGGGGTCAAGGCCCACTGAAGCTTTCTTT.

This clonotype was seen ten or more times. The chain uses TRBV30 and TRBJ2-3; D remains ambiguous. The CDR3 is made up of 13 amino acids. V was trimmed by 7 bases and J by 2 bases, leaving 13 bases between them. Germline V gene lookup returns CDR1 GTSNPN and CDR2 SVGIG (reference sequence). CDR3 residues: CAYMAAATDTQYF. In nucleotides, the CDR3 is TGTGCCTACATGGCGGCAGCCACAGATACGCAGTATTTT. Complete variable domain (other parts from reference TRBV30 and TRBJ2-3): SQTIHQWPATLVQPVGSPLSLECTVEGTSNPNLYWYRQAAGRGLQLLFYSVGIGQISSEVPQNLSASRPQDRQFILSSKKLLLSDSGFYLCAYMAAATDTQYFGPGTRLTVL.

This clonotype was recorded a few times. The gene calls are TRBV11-2 and TRBJ2-4; 7 bases align to TRBD2. Germline-derived CDR1 and CDR2 are SGHAT and FQNNGV. This CDR3 has 16 amino acids. Trimming cost V 5 bases and J 0 bases; bases outside gene matches: 7. This chain's CDR3 is CASSELALLAKNIQYF. Here the CDR3 DNA reads TGTGCCAGCAGCGAACTAGCGTTACTAGCCAAAAACATTCAGTACTTC.

In this sample, this clonotype turned up a few times. The V gene is TRBV6-2 or TRBV6-3, the J gene TRBJ2-1, with 9 bases lining up with TRBD1. CDR3 length: 15 residues. From germline, CDR1 is MNHEY and CDR2 SVGEGT. Unmatched junction bases numbered 7, after V lost 6 bases and J lost 4 bases. Written as DNA, the CDR3 is TGTGCCAGCAGACCTACAGGGGGCGCTTACAATGAGCAGTTCTTC. Protein product: CASRPTGGAYNEQFF.

This clonotype appeared many times. The gene calls are TRBV20-1 and TRBJ1-5; D is unclear. The CDR3 has 13 amino acids. The germline V gene has CDR1 DFQATT and CDR2 SNEGSKA (reference sequence). Trimming cost V 1 base and J 5 bases, with 9 bases left between them. Here the CDR3 DNA reads TGCAGTGCTAGAGTCGGGAGAGATCAGCCCCAGCATTTT. It is translated as CSARVGRDQPQHF.

This clonotype was found many times. The chain employs TRBV13 and TRBJ2-3, with 12 bases that match TRBD1. Germline CDR1 reads PRHDT; CDR2 reads FYEKMQ (reference sequence). Trimming at V came to 0 bases and at J to 4 bases, leaving 2 bases not matched to a gene. This CDR3 comprises 16 residues. CDR3 region: CASSLGGTGGADTQYF. Written as DNA, the CDR3 is TGTGCCAGCAGCTTAGGTGGGACAGGGGGCGCAGATACGCAGTATTTT.

This clonotype occurred many times. The V call is TRBV9, the J call TRBJ2-5, with TRBD1 identical over 7 bases. The germline gives CDR1 SGDLS, CDR2 YYNGEE. The CDR3 is 16 residues long. V lost 4 bases to trimming and J lost 4 bases; unmatched junction nucleotides: 13. The CDR3 loop reads CASSTRVGQPGETQYF. The CDR3 nucleotides read TGTGCCAGCAGCACAAGGGTGGGACAGCCGGGAGAGACCCAGTACTTC. The full variable domain, in which reference TRBV9 and TRBJ2-5 provide the parts outside the CDR3, is DSGVTQTPKHLITATGQRVTLRCSPRSGDLSVYWYQQSLDQGLQFLIQYYNGEERAKGNILERFSAQQFPDLHSELNLSSLELGDSALYFCASSTRVGQPGETQYFGPGTRLLVL.

The table lists this clonotype with a few counts. The chain couples TRBV3-1 to TRBJ2-5; the D is unclear. V was cut by 2 bases and J by 0 bases, with 10 bases left in between. The V gene's germline CDR1 is LGHDT and CDR2 YNNKEL (reference sequence). The CDR3 loop spans 15 amino acids. This chain's CDR3 is CASSQQVGYQETQYF. The CDR3 bases are TGTGCCAGCAGCCAACAGGTTGGGTACCAAGAGACCCAGTACTTC.

This clonotype was counted many times. The genes are TRBV5-1 and TRBJ2-1; D is unclear. This CDR3 is built from 16 residues. Germline CDR1 reads SGHRS; CDR2 reads YFSETQ. V lost 2 bases and J 0 bases, leaving 12 bases between the germline ends. For the CDR3, the DNA is TGCGCCAGCAGCTTAACCGCCGAGAGCTCCTACAATGAGCAGTTCTTC. Its protein is CASSLTAESSYNEQFF.

Regarding this clonotype: Just one base apart from a much larger clone, this may be a read error. V gene TRBV11-2 combines with J gene TRBJ2-5; 9 bases are a match to TRBD2. Near its end, the DNA agrees better with TRBJ2-7, so the J call may be wrong. Looked up from germline, CDR1 is SGHAT and CDR2 is FQNNGV. The CDR3 is made up of 13 amino acids. In nucleotides, the CDR3 is TGTGCCAGCAGCTCCGCGGGGGGGGCCGAGCAGTACTTC. Its protein is CASSSAGGAEQYF.

This clonotype has more than one count but fewer than ten. One base away lies a much larger clone, so this may be a sequencing read error. The chain links TRBV12-3 or TRBV12-4 to TRBJ2-3, with 7 positions matching TRBD2. The CDR3 is 14 amino acids. After removal of 7 bases from V and 1 base from J, the junction contained 5 bases not matched to a gene. CDR3 residues: CASNCGGGTDTQYF. CDR3 bases: TGTGCCAGCAACTGCGGGGGTGGCACAGATACGCAGTATTTT.

There are a few counts of this clonotype. The chain recombines TRBV28 with TRBJ2-1, with TRBD1 as a possible D gene (6 bases). The V gene's germline CDR1 is MDHEN and CDR2 SYDVKM. The CDR3 is made up of 13 amino acids. V was pared by 6 bases and J by 9 bases, with 15 bases between. The CDR3 sequence: CASRSTGLAEQFF. For the CDR3, the DNA is TGTGCCAGCAGATCTACAGGGTTGGCTGAGCAGTTCTTC.

In its sample, this clonotype was seen many times. The V call is TRBV5-5, the J call TRBJ2-7; D is unclear. From germline, CDR1 is SGHKS and CDR2 YYEKEE (reference sequence). Between the trimmed V and J ends, which lost 4 bases and 7 bases, there was a span of 18 bases. This CDR3 has 14 amino acids. CDR3 DNA: TGTGCCAGCAGCCTTGTGGGTGCCACGAGGGAGCAGTACTTC. It codes for CASSLVGATREQYF.

This clonotype was recorded at least ten times. The chain employs TRBV5-1 and TRBJ2-1; D is uncertain. The ends were cut back, 5 bases at V and 4 bases at J, with 10 bases in the middle. This CDR3 is 13 amino acids long. Germline CDR1 reads SGHRS; CDR2 reads YFSETQ. Here the CDR3 reads CASRPLNYNEQFF. For the CDR3, the DNA is TGCGCCAGCAGACCTTTAAATTACAATGAGCAGTTCTTC.

This clonotype was seen repeatedly, ten times or more. This rearrangement joins TRBV5-1 to TRBJ1-4; the D is unclear. The V end lost 4 bases, the J end lost 10 bases, and 20 bases lay between the germline ends. Per the germline V gene, CDR1 is SGHRS and CDR2 is YFSETQ. The CDR3 spans 15 residues. CDR3 DNA sequence: TGCGCCAGCAGCCTCGACGGCGCGCCAAACCCAAAACTGTTTTTT. Amino acid sequence: CASSLDGAPNPKLFF.